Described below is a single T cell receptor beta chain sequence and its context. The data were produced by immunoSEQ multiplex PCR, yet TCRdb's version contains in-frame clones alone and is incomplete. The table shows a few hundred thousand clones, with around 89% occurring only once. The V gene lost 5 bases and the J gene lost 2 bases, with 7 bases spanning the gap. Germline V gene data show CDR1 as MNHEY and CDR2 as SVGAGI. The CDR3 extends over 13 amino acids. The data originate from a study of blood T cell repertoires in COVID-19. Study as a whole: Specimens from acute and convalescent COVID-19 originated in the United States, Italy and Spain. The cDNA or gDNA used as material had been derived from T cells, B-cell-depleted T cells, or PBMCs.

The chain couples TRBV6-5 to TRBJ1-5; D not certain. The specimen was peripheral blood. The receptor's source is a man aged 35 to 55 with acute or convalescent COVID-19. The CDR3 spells CASSPSRNQPQHF. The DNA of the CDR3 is TGTGCCAGCAGTCCGAGTCGCAATCAGCCCCAGCATTTT.